This T cell receptor beta chain came from a study of blood T cell repertoires in COVID-19. Study summary: There were acute and convalescent COVID-19 samples, and they came from the United States, Italy and Spain. Sources were T cells, B-cell-depleted T cells, or PBMCs; the material itself was cDNA or gDNA.

Authors' data handling: Researchers report that nucleated cell counts were estimated from reference gene primer amplification. Some clones are missing from TCRdb's copy, which holds only in-frame ones; the method was immunoSEQ multiplex PCR. The D gene and trimming were derived from the DNA, and the V and J assignments and clone size from that table. In the table there are a few hundred thousand clones, more than 65% of which are singletons. The germline gives CDR1 ENHRY, CDR2 SYGVKD. The CDR3 covers 12 residues. Trimming took 7 bases from V and 8 from J; bases not matched to a gene: 6. This receptor was obtained from a woman in her 40s who had recovered from COVID-19. The rearrangement uses TRBV10-3 and TRBJ1-1, with 8 bases identical to TRBD1. The sample consisted of peripheral blood. The CDR3 nucleotides read TGTGCCATCACCGCCCGGACAGGGGAAGCTTTCTTT. Its protein is CAITARTGEAFF.